The clone carrying this T cell receptor (beta chain) has a single count. Authors' analysis steps: Amplifying reference gene primers gave estimates of nucleated cell counts. The data were produced by immunoSEQ multiplex PCR, yet TCRdb's version contains in-frame clones alone and is incomplete. That table supplies the V and J calls and clone size; D and trimming were determined from the DNA. Of around 200,000 clones listed, 83% are singletons. The record originates from a study of blood T cell repertoires in COVID-19. Overall study: Italy, Spain and the United States were the sources of the convalescent and acute COVID-19 samples. PBMCs, B-cell-depleted T cells, or T cells were the source of the cDNA or gDNA that made up the material.

Trimming left V 0 bases short and J 5 bases short, with 4 bases between. The CDR3 is 12 residues long. From germline, CDR1 is PRHDT and CDR2 FYEKMQ (reference sequence). Sample: peripheral blood. V usage is TRBV13 and J usage is TRBJ2-5; unclear D gene. The receptor comes from a woman in her forties or fifties with acute or convalescent COVID-19. The DNA for the CDR3 is TGTGCCAGCAGCTTAGGCGAGGAGACCCAGTACTTC. Protein sequence: CASSLGEETQYF.